Listed here is a single T cell receptor (beta chain). The sample belongs to a study of blood T cell repertoires in COVID-19. For the study at large: Some COVID-19 samples were acute and others convalescent; all came from the United States, Italy and Spain.

Libraries were prepared by immunoSEQ multiplex PCR; TCRdb keeps only in-frame clonotypes and omits some of them. The data show around 250,000 clones, around 80% seen once. The junction had 10 bases not matched to a gene; V was cut back by 4 bases and J by 1 base. Germline lookup yields CDR1 SGHTA and CDR2 FQGTGA. CDR3 length equals 18 residues. The sequenced sample consisted of peripheral blood. The TCR originated in a woman aged 18-29 years with acute or convalescent COVID-19. This sequence joins TRBV7-3 and TRBJ2-1, with TRBD2 matching over 10 bases. The CDR3 sequence is CASSSRPLTSGSYNEQFF. In nucleotides, the CDR3 is TGTGCCAGCAGCTCTCGACCTTTGACTAGCGGGTCCTACAATGAGCAGTTCTTC.